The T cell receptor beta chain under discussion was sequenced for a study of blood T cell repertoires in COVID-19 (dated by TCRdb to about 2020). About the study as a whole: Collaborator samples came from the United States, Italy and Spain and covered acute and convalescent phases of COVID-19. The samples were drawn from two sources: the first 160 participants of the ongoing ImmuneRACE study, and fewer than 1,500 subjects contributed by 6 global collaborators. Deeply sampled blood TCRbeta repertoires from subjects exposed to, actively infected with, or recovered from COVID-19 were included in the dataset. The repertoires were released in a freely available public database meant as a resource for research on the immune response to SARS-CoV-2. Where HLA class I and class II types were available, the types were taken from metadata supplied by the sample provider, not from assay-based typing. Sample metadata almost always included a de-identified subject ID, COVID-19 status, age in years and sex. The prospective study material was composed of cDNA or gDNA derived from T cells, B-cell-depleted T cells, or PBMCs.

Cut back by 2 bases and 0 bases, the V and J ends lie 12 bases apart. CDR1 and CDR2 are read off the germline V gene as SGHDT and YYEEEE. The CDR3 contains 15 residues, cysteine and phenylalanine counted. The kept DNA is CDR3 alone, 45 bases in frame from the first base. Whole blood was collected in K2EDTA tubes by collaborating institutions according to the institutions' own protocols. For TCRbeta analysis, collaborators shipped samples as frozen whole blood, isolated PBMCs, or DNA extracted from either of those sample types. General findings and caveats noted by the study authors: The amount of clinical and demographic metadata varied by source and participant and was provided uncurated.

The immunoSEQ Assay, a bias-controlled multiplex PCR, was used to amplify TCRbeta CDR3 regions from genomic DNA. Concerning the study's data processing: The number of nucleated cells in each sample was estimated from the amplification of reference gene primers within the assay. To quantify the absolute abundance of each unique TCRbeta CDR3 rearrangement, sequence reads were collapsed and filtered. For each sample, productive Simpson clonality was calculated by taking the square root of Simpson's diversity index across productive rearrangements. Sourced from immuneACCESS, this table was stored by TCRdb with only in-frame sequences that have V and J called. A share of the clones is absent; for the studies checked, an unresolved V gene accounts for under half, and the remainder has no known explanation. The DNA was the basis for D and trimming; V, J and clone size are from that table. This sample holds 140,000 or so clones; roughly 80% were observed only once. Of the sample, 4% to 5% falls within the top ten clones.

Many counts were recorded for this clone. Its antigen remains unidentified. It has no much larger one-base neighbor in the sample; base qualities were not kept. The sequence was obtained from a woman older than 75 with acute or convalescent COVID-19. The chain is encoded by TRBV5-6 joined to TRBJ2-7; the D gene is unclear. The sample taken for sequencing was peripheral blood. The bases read TGTGCCAGCAGCTTCGGCGGAAGGAGCTCCTACGAGCAGTACTTC. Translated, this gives CASSFGGRSSYEQYF.